This entry describes one T cell receptor (beta chain). Its antigen remains unidentified. Measured with immunoSEQ multiplex PCR; TCRdb has only the in-frame clones, and not every one. This sample carries about 20,000 clones, about nine tenths of them seen once, and the ten largest clones take under 60%. In germline, CDR1 is SGDLS, CDR2 YYNGEE. J lost 8 bases, V lost 4 bases, and 6 bases had no gene match. The CDR3 totals 13 residues. This record comes from a study of graft-versus-host responses after intestinal transplantation. Study details: Recipients received multivisceral, liver-intestinal, or isolated intestinal transplants. Whole-study findings and limits: Peak circulating GvH clone levels tracked with early post-transplant HvG declines. Some GvH clones appeared in ileal mucosa or blood before recipient bone marrow.

Bone marrow aspirates were taken post-transplant, from the posterior iliac crest or another site. The source was bone marrow, collected approximately 130 days after transplant. The chain joins TRBV9 to TRBJ2-1, with 7 bases aligning to TRBD2. The TCR was taken from a human patient who received an intestinal transplant, so some T cells may come from the graft donor. The DNA for the CDR3 is TGTGCCAGCAGCACCACTAGCGCGCATGAGCAGTTCTTC. This codes for CASSTTSAHEQFF.